This T cell receptor delta chain was sequenced during a study of gamma-delta chains in newborns, infants, children. On the study more broadly: Innate gammadelta T cells reportedly expand polyclonally right after birth, driven by microbial exposure, per the title.

Germline V gives CDR1 TSWWSYY, CDR2 QGS. The CDR3 sequence is 24 residues long. As to this clone: A far larger clone differs by one base, so this is likely a read error.

TCRdb made new clone calls on the reads using CATT. Of 2,300 or so delta-chain clones in the sample, 5% to 7% were seen once. This receptor was taken from a child who was a newborn, infant or young child, either healthy, febrile or measles-vaccinated (not recorded which). The source material was blood. This sequence joins TRDV1 and TRDJ1; 13 bases map to TRDD3. Written as DNA, the CDR3 is TGTGCTCGTGGGAACTGGGCCCAGTTCCTGCTACTGGGGGATACGCGAAAGTACACCGATAAACTCATCTTT. It specifies CARGNWAQFLLLGDTRKYTDKLIF.